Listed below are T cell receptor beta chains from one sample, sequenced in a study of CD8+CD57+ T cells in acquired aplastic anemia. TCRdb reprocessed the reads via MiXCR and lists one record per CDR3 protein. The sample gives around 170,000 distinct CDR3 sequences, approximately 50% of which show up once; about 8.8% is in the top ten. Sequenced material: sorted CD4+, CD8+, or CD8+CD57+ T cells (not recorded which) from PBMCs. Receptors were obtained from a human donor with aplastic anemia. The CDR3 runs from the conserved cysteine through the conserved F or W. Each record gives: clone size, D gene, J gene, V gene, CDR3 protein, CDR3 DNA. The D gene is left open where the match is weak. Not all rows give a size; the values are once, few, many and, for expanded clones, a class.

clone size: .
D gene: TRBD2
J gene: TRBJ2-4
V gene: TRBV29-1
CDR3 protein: CSVEQGLAGGRNIQYF
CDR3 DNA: TGCAGCGTTGAACAGGGACTAGCGGGGGGACGGAACATTCAGTACTTC

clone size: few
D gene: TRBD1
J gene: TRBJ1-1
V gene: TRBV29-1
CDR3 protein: CSVGRQGDFF
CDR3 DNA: TGCAGCGTTGGTCGACAGGGGGACTTCTTT

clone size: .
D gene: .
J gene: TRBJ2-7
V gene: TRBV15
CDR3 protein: CATSREGSLYQQYF
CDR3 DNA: TGTGCCACCAGCAGAGAAGGCTCCCTCTACCAGCAGTACTTC

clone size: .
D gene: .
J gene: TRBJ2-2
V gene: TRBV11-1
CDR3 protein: CASSPWRTGNTGELFF
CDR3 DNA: TGTGCCAGCTCACCATGGAGAACAGGGAACACCGGGGAGCTGTTTTTT

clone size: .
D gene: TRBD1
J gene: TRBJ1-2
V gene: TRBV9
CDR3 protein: CASKTGIYGYTF
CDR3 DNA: TGTGCCAGCAAGACAGGGATCTATGGCTACACCTTC

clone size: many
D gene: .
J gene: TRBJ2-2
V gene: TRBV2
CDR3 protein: CATEFPGAQGELFF
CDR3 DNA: TGTGCCACCGAGTTCCCGGGGGCGCAAGGGGAGCTGTTTTTT

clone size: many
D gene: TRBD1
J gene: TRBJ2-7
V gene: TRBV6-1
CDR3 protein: CASRWDRPSYEQYF
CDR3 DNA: TGTGCCAGCAGATGGGACAGGCCCTCCTACGAGCAGTACTTC

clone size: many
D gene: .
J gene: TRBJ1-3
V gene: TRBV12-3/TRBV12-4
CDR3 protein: CASSLDGVVGNTIYF
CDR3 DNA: TGTGCCAGCAGTTTAGATGGGGTTGTTGGAAACACCATATATTTT

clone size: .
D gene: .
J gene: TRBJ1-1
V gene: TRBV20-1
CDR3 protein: CSASLGVANTEAFF
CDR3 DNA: TGCAGTGCCAGTCTGGGAGTGGCGAACACTGAAGCTTTCTTT

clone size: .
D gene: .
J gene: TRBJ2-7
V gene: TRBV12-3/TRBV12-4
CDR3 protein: CASSSNRGAQQYF
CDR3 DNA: TGTGCCAGCAGTTCCAATAGGGGCGCCCAGCAGTACTTC

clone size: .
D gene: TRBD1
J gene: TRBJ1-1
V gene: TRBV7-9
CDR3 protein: CASSSQGARYTEAFF
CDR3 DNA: TGTGCCAGCAGCTCCCAGGGGGCAAGGTACACTGAAGCTTTCTTT

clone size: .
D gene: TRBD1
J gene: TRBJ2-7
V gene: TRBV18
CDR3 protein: CASTPGTGGGEQYF
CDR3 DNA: TGTGCCAGCACGCCCGGGACAGGGGGTGGCGAGCAGTACTTC

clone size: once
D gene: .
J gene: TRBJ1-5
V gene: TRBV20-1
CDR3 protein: CSASFGGSNQPQHF
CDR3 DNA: TGCAGTGCTAGTTTCGGGGGGAGCAATCAGCCCCAGCATTTT

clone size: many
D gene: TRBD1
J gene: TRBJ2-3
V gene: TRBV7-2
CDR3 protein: CASSPWTGTLTDTQYF
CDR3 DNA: TGTGCCAGCAGCCCGTGGACAGGGACCCTCACAGATACGCAGTATTTT

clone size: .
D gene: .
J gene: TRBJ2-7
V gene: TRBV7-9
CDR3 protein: CASSPPHLYEQYF
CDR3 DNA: TGTGCCAGCAGCCCCCCCCATCTCTACGAGCAGTACTTC

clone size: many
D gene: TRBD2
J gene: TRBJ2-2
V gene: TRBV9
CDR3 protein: CASSVVKTSGSSGELFF
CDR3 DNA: TGTGCCAGCAGCGTAGTTAAGACTAGCGGGAGCTCCGGGGAGCTGTTTTTT

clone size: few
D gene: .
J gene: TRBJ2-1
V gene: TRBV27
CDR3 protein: CASSPSPREQFF
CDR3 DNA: TGTGCCAGCAGCCCCTCCCCCCGTGAGCAGTTCTTC

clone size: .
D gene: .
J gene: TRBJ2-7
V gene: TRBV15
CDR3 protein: CATTRDRKAYEQYF
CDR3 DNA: TGTGCCACCACCAGGGATCGGAAAGCTTACGAGCAGTACTTC

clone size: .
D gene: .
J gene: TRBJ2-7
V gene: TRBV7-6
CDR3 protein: CASSLTGQWTYEQYF
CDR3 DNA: TGTGCCAGCAGCTTAACGGGACAATGGACCTACGAGCAGTACTTC

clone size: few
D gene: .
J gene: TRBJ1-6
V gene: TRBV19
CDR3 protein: CASPNRGAEGSPLHF
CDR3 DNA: TGTGCCAGTCCAAATCGGGGGGCTGAGGGTTCACCCCTCCACTTT

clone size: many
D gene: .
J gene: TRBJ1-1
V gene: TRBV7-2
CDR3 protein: CASSPWSAPLTFEAFF
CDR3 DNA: TGTGCCAGCAGCCCATGGTCGGCCCCGCTAACATTTGAAGCTTTCTTT

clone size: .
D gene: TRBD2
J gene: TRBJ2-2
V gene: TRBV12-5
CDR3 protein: CATGSALGGLAASAGELFF
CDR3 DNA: TGTGCAACCGGCTCGGCCCTAGGGGGACTAGCGGCTAGCGCCGGGGAGCTGTTTTTT

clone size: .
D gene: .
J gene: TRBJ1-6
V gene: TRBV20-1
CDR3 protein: CSATWTHSPLHF
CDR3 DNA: TGCAGTGCTACGTGGACCCATTCACCCCTCCACTTT

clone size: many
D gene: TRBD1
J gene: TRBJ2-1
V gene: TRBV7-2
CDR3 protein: CASSPGQGGKQFF
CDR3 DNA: TGTGCCAGCAGCCCCGGACAGGGGGGCAAGCAGTTCTTC

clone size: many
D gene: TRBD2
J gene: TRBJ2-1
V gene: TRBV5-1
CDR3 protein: CASSLGRAFVNEQFF
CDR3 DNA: TGCGCCAGCAGCCTGGGGAGGGCCTTCGTCAATGAGCAGTTCTTC

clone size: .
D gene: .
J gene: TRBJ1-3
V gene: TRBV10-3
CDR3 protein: CATRRLASSGNTIYF
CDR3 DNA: TGTGCCACGAGGAGGCTGGCTAGCTCTGGAAACACCATATATTTT

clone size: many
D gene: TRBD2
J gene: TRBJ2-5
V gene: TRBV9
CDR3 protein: CASSVGTSGTLETQYF
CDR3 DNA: TGTGCCAGCAGCGTTGGGACTAGCGGGACCTTGGAGACCCAGTACTTC

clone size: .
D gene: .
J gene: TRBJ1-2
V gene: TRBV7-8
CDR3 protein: CASSLDRQVYGYTF
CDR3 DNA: TGTGCCAGCAGCTTAGATCGACAGGTCTATGGCTACACCTTC

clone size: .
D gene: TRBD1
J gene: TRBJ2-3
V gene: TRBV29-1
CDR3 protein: CSVGQASLVDTQYF
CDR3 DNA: TGCAGCGTGGGACAGGCTTCTCTAGTGGATACGCAGTATTTT

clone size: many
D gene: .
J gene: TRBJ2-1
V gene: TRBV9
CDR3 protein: CASSTETSFSYNEQFF
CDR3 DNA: TGTGCCAGCAGCACAGAGACCAGTTTTTCCTACAATGAGCAGTTCTTC

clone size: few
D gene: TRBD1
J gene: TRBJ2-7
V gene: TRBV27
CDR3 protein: CASRTRTGPSEQYF
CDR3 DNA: TGTGCCAGCAGAACCCGGACAGGGCCCTCCGAGCAGTACTTC

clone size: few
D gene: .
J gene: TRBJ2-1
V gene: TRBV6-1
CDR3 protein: CASSPKGVPSKFSYNEQFF
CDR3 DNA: TGTGCCAGCAGCCCCAAGGGGGTCCCTAGCAAATTCTCCTACAATGAGCAGTTCTTC

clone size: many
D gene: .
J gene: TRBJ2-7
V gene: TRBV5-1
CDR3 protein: CASSLSGGVSYEQYF
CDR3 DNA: TGCGCCAGCAGCTTGTCCGGGGGTGTTTCCTACGAGCAGTACTTC